The 10 T cell receptor beta chains reported below all come from one sample, sequenced in a study of OX40 agonist ivuxolimab in advanced cancers. Sequenced by immunoSEQ multiplex PCR; TCRdb stores in-frame clones only, minus some. The sample carries about 38,000 clones, 80% to 90% recorded once. The sequencing used CD4+ or CD8+ T cells sorted from blood, collected in a trial of the OX40 agonist ivuxolimab. The receptor source for this set is an adult with an advanced solid tumor such as melanoma, head and neck, liver or kidney cancer.

The rearrangement uses TRBV5-5 and TRBJ1-2; the D gene is possibly TRBD1 (6 bases). The CDR3 is made up of 14 amino acids. Trimming took 4 bases from V and 8 from J, leaving 18 bases between them. CDR1 and CDR2 (germline): SGHKS, YYEKEE (reference sequence). The CDR3 is CASSPVDSQEGYTF. The CDR3 coding sequence is TGTGCCAGCAGCCCAGTGGACAGTCAGGAGGGCTACACCTTC.

The chain is built from TRBV1 and TRBJ2-5; TRBD2, the table's D call, lacks a check against the DNA. TRBV1 is termed a pseudogene. CDR3 length: 21 amino acids. The CDR3 nucleotides are TGCACCAGCAGCCAAACCACCATTAGGGGGGGGCCGTTTAGTAACCAAGAGACCCAGTACTTC. This codes for CTSSQTTIRGGPFSNQETQYF.

Only a few counts were recorded for this clone. This rearrangement joins TRBV5-8 to TRBJ2-1; a possible D gene is TRBD2 (5 bases). Germline CDR1 SGHTS, CDR2 YDEGEE. V lost 0 bases, J lost 4 bases, and 14 bases lay in between. The CDR3 length is 16 residues. The CDR3 spells CASSLGIGERYNEQFF. For the CDR3, the DNA is TGTGCCAGCAGCTTGGGGATCGGGGAGCGATACAATGAGCAGTTCTTC.

In its sample, this clone was seen once. The chain joins TRBV19 to TRBJ1-6; D is ambiguous. The germline V gene has CDR1 LNHDA and CDR2 SQIVND (reference sequence). The CDR3 runs to 14 residues. Trimming took off 5 bases at V and 12 bases at J, with 17 bases between the two ends. The DNA for the CDR3 is TGTGCCAGTAGTCTATCGTATACAGCCGAACCCCTCCACTTT. It yields the protein CASSLSYTAEPLHF.

This chain joins TRBV10-1 and TRBJ2-1; D is ambiguous. V was shortened by 2 bases and J by 6 bases, with 2 bases between the two germline ends. Germline V gene lookup returns CDR1 WNHNN and CDR2 SYGVQD (reference sequence). The CDR3 length is 11 residues. For the CDR3, the DNA is TGCGCCAGCAGTGAGGTCAATGAGCAGTTCTTC. Protein product: CASSEVNEQFF.

This clone was counted only a few times. V and J are TRBV7-3 and TRBJ2-3; tentative D call: TRBD1 (5 bases). Trimming stripped 2 bases from V and 4 bases from J, with 7 bases between. This CDR3 spans 13 amino acids. Per the germline V gene, CDR1 is SGHTA and CDR2 is FQGTGA. The CDR3 here is CASSLWGPDTQYF. In DNA, the CDR3 is TGTGCCAGCAGCTTATGGGGCCCAGATACGCAGTATTTT.

This chain uses TRBV4-1 with TRBJ2-7, with 13 positions matching TRBD2. This CDR3 has 15 residues. Germline CDR1 is MGHRA and CDR2 is YSYEKL. Trimming at V came to 4 bases and at J to 5 bases, leaving 5 bases not matched to a gene. This chain's CDR3 is CASSRQLAGGDEQYF. As DNA, the CDR3 is TGCGCCAGCAGCCGCCAACTAGCGGGGGGGGACGAGCAGTACTTC.

The chain uses TRBV5-5 and TRBJ2-5; 7 bases fit TRBD1. V trimming: 4 bases; J trimming: 4 bases; junction bases outside the gene matches: 4. Germline V gene data show CDR1 as SGHKS and CDR2 as YYEKEE (reference sequence). This CDR3 spans 13 amino acids. The CDR3 reads CASSGGQTETQYF. The CDR3 DNA reads as TGTGCCAGCAGCGGGGGACAGACAGAGACCCAGTACTTC.

This clone appeared once. The chain links TRBV19 to TRBJ2-5; 7 bases are a match to TRBD1. Germline trimming cut 2 bases from V and 5 bases from J; bases unmatched to any gene: 8. Per germline, CDR1 LNHDA and CDR2 SQIVND (reference sequence). The CDR3 has 15 residues. The CDR3 is CASSIWDRPGETQYF. The CDR3 DNA reads as TGTGCCAGTAGTATATGGGACAGACCGGGGGAGACCCAGTACTTC.

In its sample, this clone ranks as large (0.1 to 1%). Germline and junction disagree at one end, which may indicate a read error. The chain is built from TRBV7-7 and TRBJ2-7; 9 nucleotides align to TRBD1. From germline, CDR1 is SSHAT and CDR2 FNYEAQ (reference sequence). The CDR3 spans 14 residues. The CDR3 bases are TGTGCTAGCAGCTTTGGACAGGGGTTCTACGAGCAGTACTTC. Translating it yields CASSFGQGFYEQYF.